These 8 T cell receptor beta chains came from one sample sequenced in a study of blood T cells in healthy people across ages. Alongside a J-beta primer mix, a sample-barcoded 5' primer served in a second PCR lasting roughly 6 to 12 cycles. Each CDR3 protein is one row after TCRdb ran MiXCR on the 5' RACE reads. The sample shows roughly 860,000 distinct CDR3 sequences, approximately 65% of them seen only once. Source material: blood. The receptors derive from a man younger than 45 in good health.

This rearrangement joins TRBV28 to TRBJ2-1; D is unresolved. The germline V and J ends were trimmed by 7 bases and 6 bases, with 10 bases remaining between them. Germline values: CDR1 MDHEN, CDR2 SYDVKM. CDR3 length: 12 amino acids. The CDR3 loop reads CASTQWGNEQFF. The DNA of the CDR3 is TGTGCCAGCACCCAATGGGGCAATGAGCAGTTCTTC.

The CDR3 sequence is CASSYSLNRQVNTEAFF. The CDR3, as DNA: TGTGCCAGCAGTTACTCGTTGAACCGTCAAGTGAACACTGAAGCTTTCTTT. The rearrangement uses TRBV6-5 and TRBJ1-1; D is undetermined. The germline V gene has CDR1 MNHEY and CDR2 SVGAGI. The V end lost 0 bases, the J end lost 0 bases, and 14 bases lay between the germline ends. CDR3 length: 17 residues.

V is TRBV5-1 and J is TRBJ1-1; D uncertain. The germline CDR1 and CDR2 sequences are SGHRS and YFSETQ. The CDR3 covers 15 residues. The V end lost 4 bases, the J end lost 0 bases, and 13 bases lay between the germline ends. This CDR3 reads CASSVERVVNTEAFF. CDR3 DNA: TGCGCCAGCAGCGTCGAAAGGGTGGTGAACACTGAAGCTTTCTTT.

CDR3 protein: CASSVPGGSNEQFF. The CDR3 nucleotides are TGTGCCAGCAGCGTACCGGGGGGGAGCAATGAGCAGTTCTTC. The chain recombines TRBV6-2 or TRBV6-3 with TRBJ2-1, with 8 bases fitting TRBD2. After removal of 6 bases from V and 6 bases from J, the junction contained 7 bases not matched to a gene. The CDR3 runs to 14 residues. Germline V gene data show CDR1 as MNHEY and CDR2 as SVGEGT.

The chain joins TRBV12-3 or TRBV12-4 to TRBJ2-7; D is unclear. Trimming shortened V by 3 bases and J by 0 bases, and 9 bases separated the two germline ends. The CDR3 spans 14 residues. CDR3 loop: CASSLYYPSYEQYF. In nucleotides, the CDR3 is TGTGCCAGCAGTTTGTATTATCCCTCCTACGAGCAGTACTTC.

This chain uses TRBV9 with TRBJ2-1; 9 positions agree with TRBD2. V lost 4 bases and J lost 0; bases outside the gene matches: 8. Germline V gene lookup returns CDR1 SGDLS and CDR2 YYNGEE. The CDR3 is 17 amino acids. CDR3 sequence: CASSPRGGGFSYNEQFF. CDR3 sequence (DNA): TGTGCCAGCAGCCCGCGCGGGGGGGGTTTCTCCTACAATGAGCAGTTCTTC.

The chain links TRBV2 to TRBJ2-1; the D is unclear. The CDR3 is made up of 14 amino acids. Germline values: CDR1 SNHLY, CDR2 FYNNEI. The germline V and J ends were trimmed by 4 bases and 1 base, with 8 bases remaining between them. CDR3 nucleotide sequence: TGTGCCAGCAGTGGGGAAGGGTCCTACAATGAGCAGTTCTTC. This encodes CASSGEGSYNEQFF.

This chain uses TRBV5-5 with TRBJ1-1; 9 bases line up with TRBD1. The CDR3 consists of 14 residues. With 7 bases clipped from V and 0 bases from J, the junction kept 4 bases outside the gene matches. The germline V gene encodes CDR1 SGHKS and CDR2 YYEKEE (reference sequence). CDR3 region: CASSDRGMNTEAFF. The CDR3 DNA sequence: TGTGCCAGCTCGGACAGGGGCATGAACACTGAAGCTTTCTTT.